The entry that follows covers one T cell receptor beta chain sequence. The antigen is not known. This sample was taken from a study of cytomegalovirus exposure and HLA in healthy donors. At the level of the study: A later analysis reported the 100 to 150 validation repertoires used the same platform as the 666 first-cohort repertoires.

The CDR3 has 14 residues. Germline lookup yields CDR1 MDHEN and CDR2 SYDVKM. The germline V and J ends were trimmed by 4 bases and 1 base, with 8 bases remaining between them. Findings and limits, study-wide: Reports showed the classifier diagnosing cytomegalovirus status with high specificity and sensitivity.

This table comes from immunoSEQ multiplex PCR, and its TCRdb copy is limited to in-frame clones, with some not included. The sample includes hundreds of thousands of clones, around 86% of them seen just once. The clonotype was recovered from a woman aged 25 to 45 in good health and CMV-seropositive. The J gene is TRBJ1-5, the V gene TRBV28; D perhaps matches TRBD1 (5 bases). Source material: PBMCs. The CDR3 sequence: CASSSDSSNQPQHF. CDR3 bases: TGTGCCAGCAGTTCCGACAGCAGCAATCAGCCCCAGCATTTT.